The 25 T cell receptor beta chains below come from one sample, sequenced in a study of brain metastases from non-small cell lung cancer. Clones were sequenced by immunoSEQ multiplex PCR, and TCRdb holds only the in-frame ones, with some missing. Of fewer than 5,000 clones detected, roughly 85% appear once; the ten largest clones hold 3% to 4.5%. The specimen sequenced was primary lung tumor tissue. The receptors were gathered from a donor aged 40 or older with non-small cell lung cancer.

The rearrangement uses TRBV19 and TRBJ1-2, with D hard to call. The germline gives CDR1 LNHDA, CDR2 SQIVND (reference sequence). The CDR3 extends over 12 amino acids. The V and J ends lost 6 bases and 4 bases respectively, with 9 bases between them. DNA of the CDR3: TGTGCCAGTAGCTCTACGGGCTATGGCTACACCTTC. This encodes CASSSTGYGYTF.

Comments on this clone: The junction and the germline gene differ at one end; a read error may be behind it. The chain combines TRBV7-2 with TRBJ1-1, with D perhaps matching TRBD1 (6 bases). The CDR3 totals 15 residues. Germline V gives CDR1 SGHTA, CDR2 FQGNSA. Written as DNA, the CDR3 is TGTGCCAGCATCCTGGGCTCAGGGGCGGTCATTGAAGCTTTTTTT. This sequence encodes CASILGSGAVIEAFF.

This clone was seen only once. The chain uses TRBV6-1 and TRBJ1-5; TRBD1 aligns across 8 bases. The V gene end was trimmed by 1 base and the J gene end by 5 bases; junction bases not matched to a gene: 7. This CDR3 region has 16 residues. In germline, CDR1 is MNHNS, CDR2 SASEGT. CDR3 sequence: CASSEDQGAPYQPQHF. The CDR3 bases are TGTGCCAGCAGTGAAGACCAGGGGGCCCCCTATCAGCCCCAGCATTTT.

The chain's CDR3 is CASSSISGNTIYF. CDR3 nucleotides: TGTGCCAGCAGTTCGATCTCTGGAAACACCATATATTTT. This rearrangement joins TRBV6-5 to TRBJ1-3; the D is unclear. Trimming left V 4 bases short and J 0 bases short, with 4 bases between. The CDR3 runs to 13 residues. The V gene's germline CDR1 is MNHEY and CDR2 SVGAGI.

This clone came up once. The chain combines TRBV28 with TRBJ1-2; D is undetermined. V shed 10 bases and J shed 1 base, with 7 bases lying between them. The CDR3 contains 11 residues. Germline V gene sequence: CDR1 MDHEN, CDR2 SYDVKM. The CDR3 loop is CAISDNYGYTF. The CDR3 coding sequence is TGTGCCATTTCAGATAACTATGGCTACACCTTC.

This clone was found once. The chain couples TRBV9 to TRBJ2-7; D perhaps matches TRBD2 (5 bases). CDR1 and CDR2 (germline): SGDLS, YYNGEE. This CDR3 comprises 13 residues. Trimming pared 0 bases from V and 6 bases from J, leaving 10 bases between. The CDR3 here is CASSVATGSEQYF. CDR3 in DNA: TGTGCCAGCAGCGTAGCTACGGGGAGCGAGCAGTACTTC. Based on the CDR3 plus reference TRBV9 and TRBJ2-7, the full variable domain is DSGVTQTPKHLITATGQRVTLRCSPRSGDLSVYWYQQSLDQGLQFLIQYYNGEERAKGNILERFSAQQFPDLHSELNLSSLELGDSALYFCASSVATGSEQYFGPGTRLTVT.

About this clone: An end of the junction differs from the germline gene, which may be a read error. This chain connects TRBV5-1 to TRBJ1-3; TRBD1 agrees at 7 bases. The CDR3 has 15 amino acids. The germline CDR1 and CDR2 sequences are SGHRS and YFSETQ. In DNA form, the CDR3 reads TGCACCAGCAGCGTGGGACAGAACTCTGGAAACACCATATATTTT. Protein product: CTSSVGQNSGNTIYF.

V is TRBV2 and J is TRBJ2-3; unclear D gene. This CDR3 contains 13 residues. V lost 1 base to trimming and J lost 8 bases, with 10 bases between them. In germline, CDR1 is SNHLY, CDR2 FYNNEI. The CDR3 loop reads CASSEGAQTTQYF. The CDR3 region has the DNA TGTGCCAGCAGTGAAGGGGCCCAGACTACGCAGTATTTT.

The genes are TRBV6-5 and TRBJ2-3; D is perhaps TRBD2 (5 bases). This CDR3 is 15 amino acids long. Trimming cost V 0 bases and J 4 bases, with 11 bases left between them. In germline, CDR1 is MNHEY, CDR2 SVGAGI. DNA of the CDR3: TGTGCCAGCAGTTACTCGCTGGCGGGCGCAGATACGCAGTATTTT. Translating it yields CASSYSLAGADTQYF.

The chain couples TRBV5-6 to TRBJ1-2; D not resolved. V was clipped by 0 bases and J by 4 bases, with 10 bases between them. Germline lookup yields CDR1 SGHDT and CDR2 YYEEEE. This CDR3 has 14 amino acids. Here the CDR3 reads CASSLAGQTYGYTF. The CDR3 nucleotides are TGTGCCAGCAGCTTGGCGGGCCAGACCTATGGCTACACCTTC.

The V call is TRBV28, the J call TRBJ2-7; no clear D gene. The germline gives CDR1 MDHEN, CDR2 SYDVKM. The CDR3 length is 12 residues. The V gene lost 10 bases and the J gene lost 3 bases, with 13 bases spanning the gap. The chain's CDR3 is CATSDLFYEQYF. The CDR3 region has the DNA TGTGCCACCTCGGACCTCTTCTACGAGCAGTACTTC.

The sample holds a few counts of this clone. The V call is TRBV9, the J call TRBJ1-1, with D hard to call. Germline assignment: CDR1 SGDLS and CDR2 YYNGEE. The CDR3 consists of 15 residues. The V and J ends lost 2 bases and 3 bases respectively, with 14 bases between them. CDR3 coding DNA: TGTGCCAGCAGCGTGAGCCCTGACCCTGACACTGAAGCTTTCTTT. Translated: CASSVSPDPDTEAFF.

Concerning this clone itself: At one end the junction does not follow the germline gene, possibly because of a read error. The rearrangement uses TRBV7-9 and TRBJ2-5; possibly TRBD1 for D (6 bases). In germline, CDR1 is SEHNR, CDR2 FQNEAQ (reference sequence). This CDR3 spans 14 amino acids. The CDR3 coding sequence is TGTGCCAGCAGCCCACAGGGATACCAAGAGATCCAGTACTTC. Encoded protein: CASSPQGYQEIQYF.

The chain is built from TRBV3-1 (or the pseudogene TRBV3-2) and TRBJ2-7, with no clear D. The CDR3 runs 15 residues. The germline V gene has CDR1 LGHDT and CDR2 YNNKEL (reference sequence). V lost 6 bases and J lost 2, with 17 bases in between. CDR3 sequence (DNA): TGTGCCAGCAGACAGCGTTTGGTTGGCCCCTACGAGCAGTACTTC. It translates to CASRQRLVGPYEQYF.

This clone counts as large. The V and J genes are TRBV6-6 and TRBJ2-7, with D hard to call. Trimming left V 0 bases short and J 7 bases short, with 7 bases between. The CDR3 runs to 12 residues. Per the germline V gene, CDR1 is MNHNY and CDR2 is SVGAGI (reference sequence). DNA of the CDR3: TGTGCCAGCAGTTACTCAGGGCGGGAGCAGTACTTC. Protein: CASSYSGREQYF.

The J gene is TRBJ1-2, the V gene TRBV5-5; no firm D call. Trimming removed 7 bases at V and 5 bases at J, with 18 bases between. The length of the CDR3 is 14 residues. Germline CDR1 reads SGHKS; CDR2 reads YYEKEE (reference sequence). The CDR3 sequence: CASSLIFDTYGYTF. The CDR3 DNA is TGTGCCAGCTCCCTTATCTTCGATACGTATGGCTACACCTTC. Full variable domain (missing parts from reference TRBV5-5 and TRBJ1-2): DAGVTQSPTHLIKTRGQQVTLRCSPISGHKSVSWYQQVLGQGPQFIFQYYEKEERGRGNFPDRFSARQFPNYSSELNVNALLLGDSALYLCASSLIFDTYGYTFGSGTRLTVV.

This clone is a singleton in its sample. V usage is TRBV10-3 and J usage is TRBJ1-2, with 8 bases matching TRBD1. The germline gives CDR1 ENHRY, CDR2 SYGVKD. The CDR3 runs 13 residues. After removal of 6 bases from V and 8 bases from J, the junction contained 8 bases not matched to a gene. CDR3 region: CAISGDRRRGYTF. As DNA, the CDR3 is TGTGCCATCAGCGGGGACAGGCGTCGCGGCTACACCTTC.

This chain links TRBV7-2 with TRBJ2-5, with D tentatively TRBD2 (6 bases). Germline V gives CDR1 SGHTA, CDR2 FQGNSA. The germline V and J ends were trimmed by 2 bases and 8 bases, with 15 bases remaining between them. The CDR3 covers 14 residues. This CDR3 reads CASSLSAGEETQYF. The CDR3 DNA reads as TGTGCCAGCAGCTTATCGGCCGGGGAGGAAACCCAGTACTTC. Full variable domain (outside the CDR3, taken from reference TRBV7-2 and TRBJ2-5): GAGVSQSPSNKVTEKGKDVELRCDPISGHTALYWYRQSLGQGLEFLIYFQGNSAPDKSGLPSDRFSAERTGGSVSTLTIQRTQQEDSAVYLCASSLSAGEETQYFGPGTRLLVL.

The J gene is TRBJ2-2, the V gene TRBV14; D is ambiguous. The CDR3 is 14 amino acids. The germline CDR1 and CDR2 sequences are SGHDN and FVKESK. V was clipped by 4 bases and J by 5 bases, with 11 bases between them. Here the CDR3 reads CASSPQLGTGELFF. The CDR3 nucleotides are TGTGCCAGCAGCCCCCAGCTTGGGACCGGGGAGCTGTTTTTT.

The gene calls are TRBV5-8 and TRBJ2-7; D gene ambiguous. The CDR3 length is 12 residues. Deletions cut 2 bases from V and 2 bases from J, with 5 bases between. Germline values: CDR1 SGHTS, CDR2 YDEGEE. The CDR3 loop reads CASSFLTYEQYF. CDR3 in DNA: TGTGCCAGCAGCTTCTTGACCTACGAGCAGTACTTC.

The rearrangement links TRBV7-8 to TRBJ1-4; D gene unclear. Trimming took off 3 bases at V and 2 bases at J, with 10 bases between the two ends. The CDR3 runs to 15 residues. Germline V CDR1 and CDR2: SGHVS, FQNEAQ. The CDR3 here is CASSLLVGTNEKLFF. The CDR3, as DNA: TGTGCCAGCAGCTTGCTGGTGGGGACTAATGAAAAACTGTTTTTT.

V and J are TRBV5-1 and TRBJ1-1; 7 bases agree with TRBD1. V gave up 5 bases and J gave up 6 bases; unmatched junction bases: 4. CDR3 length equals 12 residues. Germline CDR1 is SGHRS and CDR2 is YFSETQ. The DNA of the CDR3 is TGCGCCAGCAGGGGGGACAGAGCTGAAGCTTTCTTT. Translating gives CASRGDRAEAFF.

Note on this clone: The junction differs from germline at one of its ends, possibly a read error. Other DNA sequences from this sample encode an identical CDR3 as well. J is TRBJ1-3 and V is TRBV2; no definite D call. The CDR3 loop spans 14 amino acids. Per the germline V gene, CDR1 is SNHLY and CDR2 is FYNNEI. The CDR3 protein is CASSEGQIGNTIYF. CDR3 in DNA: TGTGCCAGCAGTGAAGGTCAAATCGGAAATACCATATATTTT.

This clone was counted once. This chain uses TRBV28 with TRBJ2-3, with D possibly being TRBD1 or TRBD2 (6 bases each). Deletions cut 7 bases from V and 2 bases from J, with 16 bases between. CDR3 length: 15 residues. In germline, CDR1 is MDHEN, CDR2 SYDVKM. The CDR3 bases are TGTGCCAGCAAAGTAACGGGGGCCTCCACAGATACGCAGTATTTT. Its protein product is CASKVTGASTDTQYF.

The gene calls are TRBV5-1 and TRBJ2-7; 8 bases align to TRBD1. The CDR3 sequence is 15 residues long. The germline V gene has CDR1 SGHRS and CDR2 YFSETQ. V trimming: 1 base; J trimming: 6 bases; junction bases outside the gene matches: 9. The CDR3 DNA follows: TGCGCCAGCAGCTTGACCAGGGGGCAAGGGGGCGAGCAGTACTTC. This translates into CASSLTRGQGGEQYF.